Shown below are 27 T cell receptor beta chains from a single sample sequenced in a study of T cells after yellow fever vaccination. TCRdb re-analysed the 5' RACE reads in MiXCR, keeping a single row per CDR3 protein. The repertoire holds 100,000 to 150,000 distinct CDR3 sequences, 8% to 10% seen once, with 40% in the top ten. Specimen: CD8+ T cells sorted from PBMCs, collected on the day of the yellow fever booster vaccination. These receptors all stem from a man aged 18 to 35 who received the YFV17D yellow fever vaccine.

The V call is TRBV12-3 or TRBV12-4, the J call TRBJ2-7; 9 positions match TRBD2. This CDR3 comprises 15 residues. Trimming at V came to 3 bases and at J to 0 bases, leaving 3 bases not matched to a gene. DNA for the CDR3: TGTGCCAGCAGTTTTGCGGGGGGGATCTCCTACGAGCAGTACTTC. Translated: CASSFAGGISYEQYF.

V gene TRBV29-1 combines with J gene TRBJ2-3; D call uncertain. V was pared by 7 bases and J by 2 bases, with 10 bases between. The CDR3 has 12 residues. CDR1 is SQVTM, CDR2 ANQGSEA, per germline. The CDR3 sequence: CSAEGITDTQYF. CDR3 bases: TGCAGCGCCGAAGGGATCACAGATACGCAGTATTTT.

This clonotype has only a few counts. This chain joins TRBV18 and TRBJ2-5, with a tentative D call TRBD2 (5 bases). The CDR3 sequence is 14 residues long. From germline, CDR1 is KGHSH and CDR2 LQKENI. V was pared by 3 bases and J by 5 bases, with 13 bases between. The CDR3 loop reads CASSPPGIGETQYF. CDR3 DNA: TGTGCCAGCTCACCCCCCGGGATTGGCGAGACCCAGTACTTC. Complete variable domain (other parts from reference TRBV18 and TRBJ2-5): NAGVMQNPRHLVRRRGQEARLRCSPMKGHSHVYWYRQLPEEGLKFMVYLQKENIIDESGMPKERFSAEFPKEGPSILRIQQVVRGDSAAYFCASSPPGIGETQYFGPGTRLLVL.

The CDR3: CANSSGTGNNEQFF. The CDR3 nucleotides are TGTGCCAACAGTTCCGGGACAGGAAACAATGAGCAGTTCTTC. The J gene is TRBJ2-1, the V gene TRBV5-5; 8 bases agree with TRBD1. The germline V gene encodes CDR1 SGHKS and CDR2 YYEKEE (reference sequence). V lost 9 bases, J lost 5 bases, and 10 bases stayed unmatched. The CDR3 loop spans 14 amino acids.

This clonotype has a handful of counts. This sequence joins TRBV20-1 and TRBJ2-3; TRBD2 might be the D (6 bases). The germline V gene encodes CDR1 DFQATT and CDR2 SNEGSKA (reference sequence). V lost 0 bases to trimming and J lost 7 bases, with 14 bases between them. The CDR3 loop spans 14 amino acids. CDR3 region: CSARESGGRNTQYF. In nucleotides, the CDR3 is TGCAGTGCTAGAGAATCCGGGGGTCGTAATACGCAGTATTTT.

This chain uses TRBV6-5 with TRBJ2-3, with 10 bases identical to TRBD2. V gave up 0 bases and J gave up 9 bases; unmatched junction bases: 12. The CDR3 contains 17 residues. Germline CDR1 is MNHEY and CDR2 is SVGAGI. The CDR3, as DNA: TGTGCCAGCAGTTACTCGAGTAGCGGGGGGCCCGTTGGCACGCAGTATTTT. It translates to CASSYSSSGGPVGTQYF.

The chain combines TRBV11-2 with TRBJ1-1, with a weak D call TRBD1 (6 bases). Trimming took 5 bases from V and 0 from J, leaving 16 bases between them. This CDR3 comprises 16 residues. Germline-derived CDR1 and CDR2 are SGHAT and FQNNGV. CDR3 amino acids: CASSRPQGIMNTEAFF. CDR3 sequence (DNA): TGTGCCAGCAGCCGTCCACAGGGAATCATGAACACTGAAGCTTTCTTT.

The chain combines TRBV4-1 with TRBJ1-6; D remains unclear. V was trimmed by 0 bases and J by 9 bases, leaving 12 bases between them. The germline V gene encodes CDR1 MGHRA and CDR2 YSYEKL. The CDR3 extends over 15 amino acids. The CDR3 loop is CASSQEHRRSSPLHF. In DNA, the CDR3 is TGCGCCAGCAGCCAAGAACACCGGCGGAGTTCACCCCTCCACTTT.

This clonotype was detected ten times or more. The V and J genes are TRBV15 and TRBJ2-5, with D perhaps TRBD2 (6 bases). V lost 1 base and J 3 bases, leaving 9 bases between the germline ends. Germline CDR1 reads LNHNV; CDR2 reads YYDKDF (reference sequence). CDR3 length: 14 residues. The CDR3 nucleotides are TGTGCCACCAGCAGAGGTGGCGGGGAAGAGACCCAGTACTTC. Protein product: CATSRGGGEETQYF. Looking up the rest from reference TRBV15 and TRBJ2-5 gives the full variable domain: DAMVIQNPRYQVTQFGKPVTLSCSQTLNHNVMYWYQQKSSQAPKLLFHYYDKDFNNEADTPDNFQSRRPNTSFCFLDIRSPGLGDTAMYLCATSRGGGEETQYFGPGTRLLVL.

This clonotype has only a few counts. This chain links TRBV10-3 with TRBJ1-6, with TRBD1 identical over 10 bases. Germline V lookup: CDR1 ENHRY, CDR2 SYGVKD. J gave up 7 bases and V 6 bases, and 6 bases lay outside the gene matches. The CDR3 spans 15 residues. CDR3 nucleotide sequence: TGTGCCATCAGACCGGGACAGGGGAACAATTCACCCCTCCACTTT. This codes for CAIRPGQGNNSPLHF.

The rearrangement links TRBV5-6 to TRBJ2-2; D is unresolved. Germline-derived CDR1 and CDR2 are SGHDT and YYEEEE. Trimming removed 2 bases from V and 7 bases from J, with 6 bases in between. The length of the CDR3 is 12 residues. In DNA form, the CDR3 reads TGTGCCAGCAGCTTTGGGGTCGGGGAGCTGTTTTTT. Protein: CASSFGVGELFF.

The CDR3 is CSSEGQPNTEAFF. CDR3 nucleotide sequence: TGCAGCTCGGAGGGACAGCCGAACACTGAAGCTTTCTTT. This chain uses TRBV20-1 with TRBJ1-1, with 7 positions matching TRBD1. CDR3 length: 13 residues. Germline CDR1 is DFQATT and CDR2 is SNEGSKA (reference sequence).

With regard to this clonotype: A read error may account for a junction end that differs from germline. The chain couples TRBV7-7 to TRBJ1-1; D is possibly TRBD1 (5 bases). This CDR3 is built from 13 residues. In germline, CDR1 is SSHAT, CDR2 FNYEAQ (reference sequence). CDR3 protein: CASSPLGTTEAFF. The CDR3 DNA sequence: TGTGCTAGCAGCCCGCTGGGGACGACTGAAGCTTTCTTT.

This clonotype has a handful of counts. The gene calls are TRBV12-3 or TRBV12-4 and TRBJ2-6; D remains ambiguous. V was clipped by 3 bases and J by 0 bases, with 3 bases between them. The CDR3 is 14 amino acids. DNA of the CDR3: TGTGCCAGCAGTTTTAGCTCTGGGGCCAACGTCCTGACTTTC. Protein sequence: CASSFSSGANVLTF.

This clonotype showed up just a few times. The gene calls are TRBV5-6 and TRBJ1-1; D call uncertain. Deletions cut 0 bases from V and 4 bases from J, with 13 bases between. Germline loops: CDR1 SGHDT, CDR2 YYEEEE. There are 15 residues in the CDR3. The CDR3 DNA follows: TGTGCCAGCAGCTTGGGAGGACCCGGAGGCACTGAAGCTTTCTTT. This codes for CASSLGGPGGTEAFF.

This clonotype turned up a few times. The chain combines TRBV5-1 with TRBJ2-1; no clear D gene. V gave up 0 bases and J gave up 2 bases, with 12 bases separating them. The CDR3 contains 16 residues. The germline gives CDR1 SGHRS, CDR2 YFSETQ. The CDR3 coding sequence is TGCGCCAGCAGCTTGGCGGGTAGTATCCCCTACAATGAGCAGTTCTTC. It specifies CASSLAGSIPYNEQFF.

The count of this clonotype is one. The V and J genes are TRBV7-8 and TRBJ1-2; TRBD1 matches 7 bases. The CDR3 runs to 17 residues. V dropped 4 bases and J dropped 2; count of bases not matched to a gene: 13. Germline values: CDR1 SGHVS, CDR2 FQNEAQ. The CDR3 DNA sequence: TGTGCCAGCAGCTCTCAGAAACAGGGGCCCCGGAACTATGGCTACACCTTC. It yields the protein CASSSQKQGPRNYGYTF.

In its sample, this clonotype is medium-sized. The chain recombines TRBV20-1 with TRBJ2-7; 14 nucleotides line up with TRBD2. CDR3 size: 16 residues. V shed 5 bases and J 5 bases; nucleotides not matched to a gene: 11. Germline CDR1 and CDR2: DFQATT and SNEGSKA (reference sequence). CDR3 DNA sequence: TGCAGTGCTTCGACTAGCGGGGGGGCCGGTTTTAACGAGCAGTACTTC. Amino acid sequence: CSASTSGGAGFNEQYF.

As DNA, the CDR3 is TGTGCCAGTACGGGGAGTAGGACGGAATTCAACTATGGCTACACCTTC. This translates into CASTGSRTEFNYGYTF. The rearrangement joins TRBV11-1 to TRBJ1-2; D not certain. This CDR3 spans 16 amino acids. V lost 9 bases and J 2 bases, leaving 22 bases between the germline ends. Germline assignment: CDR1 SGHAT and CDR2 FQDESV (reference sequence).

This clonotype occurred many times. The genes are TRBV20-1 and TRBJ1-5, with 9 bases matching TRBD1. J gave up 6 bases and V 5 bases, and 5 bases lay outside the gene matches. The length of the CDR3 is 13 residues. Germline V gives CDR1 DFQATT, CDR2 SNEGSKA (reference sequence). As DNA, the CDR3 is TGCAGTGCTCGGGACAGGGAGGCTCAGCCCCAGCATTTT. Translating gives CSARDREAQPQHF.

This clonotype has a handful of counts. The J gene is TRBJ1-1, the V gene TRBV6-5, with 7 bases fitting TRBD1. V shed 7 bases and J 5 bases; nucleotides not matched to a gene: 7. CDR1 MNHEY and CDR2 SVGAGI come from the germline V gene. The CDR3 is made up of 13 amino acids. CDR3 sequence reads: CASNSGGRTEAFF. The CDR3 region has the DNA TGTGCCAGCAACTCAGGGGGAAGGACTGAAGCTTTCTTT.

This clonotype showed up just a few times. The V call is TRBV4-1, the J call TRBJ2-2; D unclear. The CDR3 is 11 residues long. Germline assignment: CDR1 MGHRA and CDR2 YSYEKL. V was trimmed by 2 bases and J by 5 bases, leaving 0 bases between them. CDR3 nucleotide sequence: TGCGCCAGCAGCCAAACCGGGGAGCTGTTTTTT. Its translation: CASSQTGELFF.

This clonotype was recorded a few times. This chain joins TRBV4-3 and TRBJ2-1; D not resolved. CDR3 length equals 14 residues. The germline V gene encodes CDR1 LGHNA and CDR2 YSLEER. Trimming pared 1 base from V and 7 bases from J, leaving 11 bases between. CDR3 loop: CASSQGTPPNEQFF. The CDR3 coding sequence is TGCGCCAGCAGCCAAGGCACACCGCCGAATGAGCAGTTCTTC.

The V gene is TRBV4-1, the J gene TRBJ2-5; a weak D match, TRBD1 (6 bases). The V and J ends lost 8 bases and 0 bases respectively, with 28 bases between them. Germline V CDR1 and CDR2: MGHRA, YSYEKL. This CDR3 comprises 19 residues. The CDR3 loop reads CASFYTPCEDRNNQETQYF. The CDR3 nucleotides read TGCGCCAGCTTTTACACCCCGTGCGAAGACAGGAACAACCAAGAGACCCAGTACTTC.

This chain connects TRBV5-1 to TRBJ1-2, with D perhaps TRBD1 (6 bases). The CDR3 spans 15 residues. V lost 3 bases to trimming and J lost 4 bases, with 16 bases between them. CDR1 and CDR2 from the germline V gene are SGHRS and YFSETQ. The CDR3 region is CASSSRGEDRYGYTF. CDR3 nucleotide sequence: TGCGCCAGCAGCTCGAGGGGGGAAGATCGCTATGGCTACACCTTC.

The V gene is TRBV7-9, the J gene TRBJ1-1; perhaps TRBD1 as D (5 bases). The CDR3 runs to 12 residues. Per germline, CDR1 SEHNR and CDR2 FQNEAQ (reference sequence). V was trimmed by 6 bases and J by 7 bases, leaving 12 bases between them. This CDR3 is CASRAGGIEAFF. As DNA, the CDR3 is TGTGCCAGCAGGGCGGGGGGAATTGAAGCTTTCTTT.

This clonotype turned up a few times. The chain uses TRBV4-1 and TRBJ1-1; possibly TRBD1 for D (5 bases). CDR1 and CDR2 (germline): MGHRA, YSYEKL. The V end lost 1 base, the J end lost 4 bases, and 13 bases lay between the germline ends. This CDR3 has 15 residues. The CDR3 DNA follows: TGCGCCAGCAGCCAAGCCTATCAGGGTTCCACTGAAGCTTTCTTT. Its translation is CASSQAYQGSTEAFF.